One and the same sample provided the 32 T cell receptor beta chains below, sequenced in a study of T cell responses to AZD1222 COVID-19 vaccine. The table came from immunoSEQ multiplex PCR; TCRdb's copy has only in-frame clones and leaves some out. The sample holds 90,000 to 95,000 clones, approximately 91% seen once. The specimen comprised peripheral blood, sampled on day 0 of AZD1222 vaccination. The receptors derive from an adult in good health.

This chain links TRBV28 with TRBJ2-7, with D possibly matching TRBD1 (5 bases). Trimming cost V 5 bases and J 3 bases, with 20 bases left between them. Germline CDR1 MDHEN, CDR2 SYDVKM. The CDR3 spans 16 residues. This CDR3 is CASSVNGQGKLYEQYF. The CDR3 region has the DNA TGTGCCAGCAGTGTAAACGGTCAGGGTAAACTCTACGAGCAGTACTTC.

A note on this clone: Additional DNA sequences in this sample encode the identical CDR3. The chain recombines TRBV7-3 with TRBJ2-1; 9 nucleotides match TRBD2. V lost 2 bases to trimming and J lost 2 bases; unmatched junction nucleotides: 1. The CDR3 spans 15 residues. Germline V lookup: CDR1 SGHTA, CDR2 FQGTGA. CDR3: CASSLAGGPYNEQFF. In nucleotides, the CDR3 is TGTGCCAGCAGCTTAGCGGGGGGGCCCTACAATGAGCAGTTCTTC. The full variable domain, with the rest looked up from reference TRBV7-3 and TRBJ2-1, is GAGVSQTPSNKVTEKGKYVELRCDPISGHTALYWYRQSLGQGPEFLIYFQGTGAADDSGLPNDRFFAVRPEGSVSTLKIQRTERGDSAVYLCASSLAGGPYNEQFFGPGTRLTVL.

The J gene is TRBJ2-7, the V gene TRBV2, with 8 bases aligning to TRBD1. The V segment lost 6 bases and the J segment 5 bases; nucleotides outside the gene matches: 9. CDR1 is SNHLY, CDR2 FYNNEI, per germline. The CDR3 is 14 residues long. The DNA of the CDR3 is TGTGCCAGCAGCGTAGACAGGGGCGGGAACGAGCAGTACTTC. Its protein is CASSVDRGGNEQYF. The variable domain in full, with the rest retrieved from reference TRBV2 and TRBJ2-7, is EPEVTQTPSHQVTQMGQEVILRCVPISNHLYFYWYRQILGQKVEFLVSFYNNEISEKSEIFDDQFSVERPDGSNFTLKIRSTKLEDSAMYFCASSVDRGGNEQYFGPGTRLTVT.

This chain joins TRBV10-3 and TRBJ1-1; D gene uncertain. CDR1 is ENHRY, CDR2 SYGVKD, per germline. This CDR3 comprises 15 residues. Trimming pared 0 bases from V and 8 bases from J, leaving 16 bases between. Written as DNA, the CDR3 is TGTGCCATCAGTGAGTCAAATTCACGATCAGGAGAAGCTTTCTTT. Translation gives CAISESNSRSGEAFF.

CDR3 in amino acids: CASSQQGAREKLFF. The CDR3 DNA reads as TGTGCCAGCAGCCAACAGGGGGCTAGGGAAAAACTGTTTTTT. The V call is TRBV3-1 (or the pseudogene TRBV3-2), the J call TRBJ1-4; TRBD1 agrees at 8 bases. The CDR3 totals 14 residues. The junction had 4 bases not matched to a gene; V was cut back by 2 bases and J by 8 bases. Germline loops: CDR1 LGHDT, CDR2 YNNKEL (reference sequence).

The chain uses TRBV6-6 and TRBJ1-4; D uncertain. V lost 5 bases, J lost 0 bases, and 16 bases lay in between. CDR1 and CDR2 (germline): MNHNY, SVGAGI (reference sequence). This CDR3 contains 17 residues. CDR3 protein: CASSPAVKAATNEKLFF. The CDR3 DNA follows: TGTGCCAGCAGTCCTGCGGTGAAGGCAGCAACTAATGAAAAACTGTTTTTT.

The chain combines TRBV30 with TRBJ1-3; D is unclear. The CDR3 totals 12 residues. V was trimmed by 1 base and J by 4 bases, leaving 5 bases between them. Germline V CDR1 and CDR2: GTSNPN, SVGIG (reference sequence). The CDR3 DNA follows: TGTGCCTGGAGTGCCGGCGGAAACACCATATATTTT. Its protein is CAWSAGGNTIYF.

This chain joins TRBV27 and TRBJ1-6; D unclear. V was trimmed by 5 bases and J by 8 bases, leaving 19 bases between them. The CDR3 runs 16 residues. Per germline, CDR1 MNHEY and CDR2 SMNVEV (reference sequence). CDR3 bases: TGTGCCAGCAGTCCCGGGGTCGTCCTGTTCGATTCACCCCTCCACTTT. Residues: CASSPGVVLFDSPLHF.

J is TRBJ2-4 and V is TRBV6-5; 8 bases map to TRBD1. This CDR3 is 15 amino acids long. CDR1 is MNHEY, CDR2 SVGAGI, per germline. The trim removed 5 bases at V and 2 bases at J, leaving 5 bases unmatched. CDR3 amino acids: CASSRQGWSKNIQYF. CDR3 bases: TGTGCCAGCAGTCGACAGGGGTGGTCCAAAAACATTCAGTACTTC.

The V and J genes are TRBV15 and TRBJ1-5; the D gene is possibly TRBD1 (5 bases). Germline lookup yields CDR1 LNHNV and CDR2 YYDKDF (reference sequence). The V and J ends lost 8 bases and 3 bases respectively, with 8 bases between them. This CDR3 is 12 amino acids long. The CDR3 DNA reads as TGTGCCACCCGGGGGGACAATCAGCCCCAGCATTTT. This sequence encodes CATRGDNQPQHF.

The J gene is TRBJ2-7, the V gene TRBV5-5; D may be TRBD1 or TRBD2 (6 bases each). Germline V CDR1 and CDR2: SGHKS, YYEKEE (reference sequence). Trimming removed 2 bases at V and 4 bases at J, with 16 bases between. The CDR3 covers 15 residues. CDR3 nucleotide sequence: TGTGCCAGCAGCTTATTTGGCAGGGGAGGTTACGAGCAGTACTTC. This codes for CASSLFGRGGYEQYF.

The chain is built from TRBV7-9 and TRBJ1-6; D is undetermined. CDR3 length: 14 amino acids. Per germline, CDR1 SEHNR and CDR2 FQNEAQ (reference sequence). Trimming left V 5 bases short and J 9 bases short, with 14 bases between. CDR3 sequence: CASSTKIDGSPLHF. CDR3 bases: TGTGCCAGCAGCACCAAAATCGACGGTTCACCCCTCCACTTT.

The chain is built from TRBV6-6 and TRBJ2-7, with 8 bases that match TRBD1. The CDR3 loop spans 14 amino acids. Germline lookup yields CDR1 MNHNY and CDR2 SVGAGI (reference sequence). Germline trimming cut 2 bases from V and 0 bases from J; bases unmatched to any gene: 0. The CDR3 spells CASSYGQGSYEQYF. As DNA, the CDR3 is TGTGCCAGCAGTTACGGACAGGGCTCCTACGAGCAGTACTTC.

This chain joins TRBV28 and TRBJ1-1; D uncertain. With 3 bases removed from V and 6 bases from J, the gap between germline ends came to 8 bases. CDR3 size: 12 residues. The germline V gene has CDR1 MDHEN and CDR2 SYDVKM. In nucleotides, the CDR3 is TGTGCCAGCAGTTTCGGTGGGTCTGAAGCTTTCTTT. Its translation: CASSFGGSEAFF. Variable domain in full (rest from reference TRBV28 and TRBJ1-1): DVKVTQSSRYLVKRTGEKVFLECVQDMDHENMFWYRQDPGLGLRLIYFSYDVKMKEKGDIPEGYSVSREKKERFSLILESASTNQTSMYLCASSFGGSEAFFGQGTRLTVV.

V is TRBV2 and J is TRBJ2-5; 11 nucleotides agree with TRBD2. The CDR3 has 17 amino acids. Germline loops: CDR1 SNHLY, CDR2 FYNNEI. V trimming: 3 bases; J trimming: 4 bases; junction bases outside the gene matches: 10. CDR3 amino acids: CASSDKRLAGKVETQYF. The CDR3 DNA follows: TGTGCCAGCAGTGATAAGAGACTAGCGGGAAAAGTAGAGACCCAGTACTTC.

The genes are TRBV3-1 (or the pseudogene TRBV3-2) and TRBJ2-1; D is unclear. Germline V gene lookup returns CDR1 LGHDT and CDR2 YNNKEL (reference sequence). The CDR3 sequence is 9 residues long. The CDR3 sequence: CVAGNEQFF. The DNA for the CDR3 is TGTGTCGCCGGTAATGAGCAGTTCTTC.

The V and J genes are TRBV28 and TRBJ1-2; maybe TRBD1 (6 bases). CDR1 and CDR2 from the germline V gene are MDHEN and SYDVKM. CDR3 size: 15 residues. The ends were cut back, 0 bases at V and 8 bases at J, with 16 bases in the middle. CDR3 DNA: TGTGCCAGCAGTTTATGGGGGGCATCCCAAGGCGGCTACACCTTC. The encoded protein is CASSLWGASQGGYTF.

This clone was counted a single time. The gene calls are TRBV19 and TRBJ1-5; 8 bases are a match to TRBD1. The CDR3 is made up of 15 amino acids. Germline V gene lookup returns CDR1 LNHDA and CDR2 SQIVND (reference sequence). The junction had 9 bases not matched to a gene; V was cut back by 4 bases and J by 7 bases. This chain's CDR3 is CASSTAGGAGQPQHF. CDR3 nucleotide sequence: TGTGCCAGTAGTACAGCAGGGGGCGCCGGGCAGCCCCAGCATTTT.

This clone was observed once. The chain joins TRBV27 to TRBJ2-7; D is undetermined. This CDR3 comprises 11 residues. Trimming removed 3 bases at V and 0 bases at J, with 0 bases between. Looked up from germline, CDR1 is MNHEY and CDR2 is SMNVEV (reference sequence). The CDR3 loop is CASSFSYEQYF. The CDR3 DNA follows: TGTGCCAGCAGTTTCTCCTACGAGCAGTACTTC.

The chain links TRBV30 to TRBJ1-2; the D is unclear. This CDR3 spans 14 amino acids. CDR1 GTSNPN and CDR2 SVGIG come from the germline V gene (reference sequence). The ends were cut back, 0 bases at V and 4 bases at J, with 12 bases in the middle. As DNA, the CDR3 is TGTGCCTGGAGTGTACTCGGAGCGGGCTATGGCTACACCTTC. It encodes CAWSVLGAGYGYTF.

The CDR3, as DNA: TGCGCCAGCAGCTTGGCGGCAAGGACCTCATGGGGGAACACTGAAGCTTTCTTT. It specifies CASSLAARTSWGNTEAFF. The chain links TRBV5-1 to TRBJ1-1; D not resolved. Per the germline V gene, CDR1 is SGHRS and CDR2 is YFSETQ. V lost 0 bases to trimming and J lost 1 base, with 19 bases between them. This CDR3 has 18 amino acids.

This clone was observed a few times. The chain couples TRBV2 to TRBJ2-3; 7 positions match TRBD2. Germline-derived CDR1 and CDR2 are SNHLY and FYNNEI. This CDR3 is 14 amino acids long. Trimming at V came to 7 bases and at J to 1 base, leaving 5 bases not matched to a gene. This chain's CDR3 is CASKRGGGTDTQYF. The CDR3 DNA follows: TGTGCCAGCAAGCGGGGCGGGGGCACAGATACGCAGTATTTT.

V and J are TRBV30 and TRBJ2-3, with unresolved D. V shed 0 bases and J shed 1 base, with 8 bases lying between them. Germline V lookup: CDR1 GTSNPN, CDR2 SVGIG (reference sequence). This CDR3 comprises 14 residues. The DNA for the CDR3 is TGTGCCTGGAGTGTAACTCTGGGCACAGATACGCAGTATTTT. Translated, it gives CAWSVTLGTDTQYF.

V is TRBV6-5 and J is TRBJ1-3; D is possibly TRBD1 (6 bases). V was shortened by 8 bases and J by 4 bases, with 12 bases between the two germline ends. From germline, CDR1 is MNHEY and CDR2 SVGAGI. The CDR3 sequence is 13 residues long. The CDR3 protein is CASQQGEGNTIYF. The CDR3 DNA follows: TGTGCCAGCCAACAGGGTGAGGGAAACACCATATATTTT.

The chain has TRBV4-3 and TRBJ1-6; D gene uncertain. The CDR3 is 15 amino acids. Looked up from germline, CDR1 is LGHNA and CDR2 is YSLEER. Trimming removed 1 base from V and 7 bases from J, with 11 bases in between. The CDR3 DNA is TGCGCCAGCAGCCAAGTTGGGATGGGGAATTCACCCCTCCACTTT. It specifies CASSQVGMGNSPLHF.

V usage is TRBV19 and J usage is TRBJ2-1, with a tentative D call TRBD1 (6 bases). V was shortened by 5 bases and J by 11 bases, with 13 bases between the two germline ends. This CDR3 comprises 12 residues. Germline CDR1 reads LNHDA; CDR2 reads SQIVND (reference sequence). In DNA, the CDR3 is TGTGCCAGTAGTGCTTACAGGGTGAAGCAGTTCTTC. This codes for CASSAYRVKQFF.

This chain connects TRBV29-1 to TRBJ2-1; the match to TRBD1 covers 10 bases. V gave up 3 bases and J gave up 0 bases; unmatched junction bases: 5. Germline lookup yields CDR1 SQVTM and CDR2 ANQGSEA. The CDR3 runs 16 residues. The CDR3 coding sequence is TGCAGCGTTGATGGGACAGGGGCGAACTCCTACAATGAGCAGTTCTTC. It translates to CSVDGTGANSYNEQFF.

This chain joins TRBV12-1 and TRBJ2-3; the table's D call TRBD2 went unverified against the DNA. TRBV12-1 is designated a pseudogene. The CDR3 has 15 residues. CDR3 DNA: TGTGCCAGCAGCGTAACTAGCGGGGGCACAGATACGCAGTATTTT. It encodes CASSVTSGGTDTQYF.

CDR3 nucleotide sequence: TGTGCCAGCTCACCGCCATTTAACACTGAAGCTTTCTTT. Amino acid sequence: CASSPPFNTEAFF. The J gene is TRBJ1-1, the V gene TRBV18, with unresolved D. Trimming took 3 bases from V and 2 from J, leaving 7 bases between them. CDR3 length: 13 residues. Germline CDR1 reads KGHSH; CDR2 reads LQKENI.

The chain employs TRBV6-5 and TRBJ1-4, with a tentative D call TRBD1 (5 bases). This CDR3 is built from 15 residues. The germline V and J ends were trimmed by 7 bases and 4 bases, with 16 bases remaining between them. CDR1 and CDR2 from the germline V gene are MNHEY and SVGAGI. CDR3 in amino acids: CASIMRSGLNEKLFF. Here the CDR3 DNA reads TGTGCCAGCATCATGAGGTCAGGGCTTAATGAAAAACTGTTTTTT.

V is TRBV6-1 and J is TRBJ1-5; D call uncertain. With 2 bases removed from V and 0 bases from J, the gap between germline ends came to 11 bases. Germline V gives CDR1 MNHNS, CDR2 SASEGT. This CDR3 has 16 residues. As DNA, the CDR3 is TGTGCCAGCAGTGAAAGGCCGATTAATAGCAATCAGCCCCAGCATTTT. Its protein product is CASSERPINSNQPQHF.

This clone was seen once. The V call is TRBV4-3, the J call TRBJ2-1; 9 nucleotides line up with TRBD1. V lost 5 bases and J lost 9; bases outside the gene matches: 8. Germline assignment: CDR1 LGHNA and CDR2 YSLEER. The CDR3 consists of 14 residues. The CDR3 coding sequence is TGCGCCAGCAGCTTCCGGGACAGGGATACTGAGCAGTTCTTC. This translates into CASSFRDRDTEQFF.